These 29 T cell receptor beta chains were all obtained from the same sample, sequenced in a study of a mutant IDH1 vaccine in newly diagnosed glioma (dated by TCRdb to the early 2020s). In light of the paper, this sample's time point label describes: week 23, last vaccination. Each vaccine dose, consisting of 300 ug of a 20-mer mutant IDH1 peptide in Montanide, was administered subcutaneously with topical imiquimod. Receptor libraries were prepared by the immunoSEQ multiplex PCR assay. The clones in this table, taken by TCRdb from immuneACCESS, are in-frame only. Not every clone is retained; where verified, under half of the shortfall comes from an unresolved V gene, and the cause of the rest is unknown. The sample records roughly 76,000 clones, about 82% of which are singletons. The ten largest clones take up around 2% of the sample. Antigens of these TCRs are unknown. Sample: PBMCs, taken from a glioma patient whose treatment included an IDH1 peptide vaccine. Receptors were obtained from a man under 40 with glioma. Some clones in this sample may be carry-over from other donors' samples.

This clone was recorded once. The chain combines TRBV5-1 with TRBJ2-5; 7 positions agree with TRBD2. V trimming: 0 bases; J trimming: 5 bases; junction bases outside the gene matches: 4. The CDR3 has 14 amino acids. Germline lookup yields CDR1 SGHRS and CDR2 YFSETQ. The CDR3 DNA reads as TGCGCCAGCAGCTTGGACGGGCGGGGGGAGACCCAGTACTTC. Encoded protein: CASSLDGRGETQYF.

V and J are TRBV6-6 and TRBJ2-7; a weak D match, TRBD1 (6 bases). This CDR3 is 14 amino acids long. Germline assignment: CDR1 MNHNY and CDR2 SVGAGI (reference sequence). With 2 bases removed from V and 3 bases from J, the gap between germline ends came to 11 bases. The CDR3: CASSYTGMDYEQYF. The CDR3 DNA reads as TGTGCCAGCAGTTACACAGGGATGGACTACGAGCAGTACTTC.

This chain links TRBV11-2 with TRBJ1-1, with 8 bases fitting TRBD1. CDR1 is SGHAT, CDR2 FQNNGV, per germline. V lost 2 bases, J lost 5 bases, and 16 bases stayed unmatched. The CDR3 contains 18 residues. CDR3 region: CASSLMLGQALPRTEAFF. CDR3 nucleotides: TGTGCCAGCAGCTTAATGTTGGGACAGGCCCTGCCGAGGACTGAAGCTTTCTTT.

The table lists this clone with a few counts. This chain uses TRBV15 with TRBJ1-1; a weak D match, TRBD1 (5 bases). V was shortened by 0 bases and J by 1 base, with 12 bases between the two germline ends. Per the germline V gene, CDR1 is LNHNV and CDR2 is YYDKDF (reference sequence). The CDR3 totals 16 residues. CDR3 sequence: CATSRDAHRTNTEAFF. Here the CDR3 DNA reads TGTGCCACCAGCAGAGATGCCCACAGGACGAACACTGAAGCTTTCTTT.

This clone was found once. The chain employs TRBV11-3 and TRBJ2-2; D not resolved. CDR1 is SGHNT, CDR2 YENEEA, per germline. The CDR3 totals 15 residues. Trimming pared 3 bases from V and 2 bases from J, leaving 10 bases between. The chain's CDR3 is CASSLYGENTGELFF. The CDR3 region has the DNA TGTGCCAGCAGCTTGTATGGGGAAAACACCGGGGAGCTGTTTTTT.

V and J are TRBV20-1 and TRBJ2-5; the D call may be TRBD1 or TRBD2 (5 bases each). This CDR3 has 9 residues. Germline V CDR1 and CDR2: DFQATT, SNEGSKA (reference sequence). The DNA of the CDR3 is TGCATGGGGCCGGGAACCCAGTACTTC. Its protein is CMGPGTQYF.

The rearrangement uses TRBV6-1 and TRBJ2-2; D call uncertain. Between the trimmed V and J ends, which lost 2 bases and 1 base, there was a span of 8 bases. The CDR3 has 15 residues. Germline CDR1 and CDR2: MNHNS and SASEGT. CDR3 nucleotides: TGTGCCAGCAGTGAACAAAGACGGAACACCGGGGAGCTGTTTTTT. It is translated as CASSEQRRNTGELFF.

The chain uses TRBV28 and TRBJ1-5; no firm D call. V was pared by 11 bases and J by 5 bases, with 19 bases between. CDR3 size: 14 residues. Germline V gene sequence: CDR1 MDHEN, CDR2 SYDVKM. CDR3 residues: CAARSPGSDQPQHF. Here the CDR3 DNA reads TGTGCCGCACGATCGCCAGGTTCGGATCAGCCCCAGCATTTT.

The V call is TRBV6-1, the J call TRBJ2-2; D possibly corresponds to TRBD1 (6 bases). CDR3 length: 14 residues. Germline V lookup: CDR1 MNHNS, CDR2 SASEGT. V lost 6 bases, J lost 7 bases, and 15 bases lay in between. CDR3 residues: CASSRLGQNGELFF. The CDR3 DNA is TGTGCCAGCAGCCGTCTCGGACAGAACGGGGAGCTGTTTTTT.

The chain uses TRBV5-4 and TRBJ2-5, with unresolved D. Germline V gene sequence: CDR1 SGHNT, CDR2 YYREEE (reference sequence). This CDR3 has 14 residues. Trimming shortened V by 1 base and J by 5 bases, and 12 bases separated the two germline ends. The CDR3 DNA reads TGTGCCAGCAGCTTGAGCCCCGGCTCGGAGACCCAGTACTTC. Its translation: CASSLSPGSETQYF.

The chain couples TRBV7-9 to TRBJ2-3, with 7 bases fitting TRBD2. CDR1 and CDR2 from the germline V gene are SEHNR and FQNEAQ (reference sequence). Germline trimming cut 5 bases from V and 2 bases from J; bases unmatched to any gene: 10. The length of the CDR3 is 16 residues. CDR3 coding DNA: TGTGCCAGCAGCCCCCCCCCGGGACTATCCACAGATACGCAGTATTTT. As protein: CASSPPPGLSTDTQYF. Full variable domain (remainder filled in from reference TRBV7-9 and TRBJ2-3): DTGVSQNPRHKITKRGQNVTFRCDPISEHNRLYWYRQTLGQGPEFLTYFQNEAQLEKSRLLSDRFSAERPKGSFSTLEIQRTEQGDSAMYLCASSPPPGLSTDTQYFGPGTRLTVL.

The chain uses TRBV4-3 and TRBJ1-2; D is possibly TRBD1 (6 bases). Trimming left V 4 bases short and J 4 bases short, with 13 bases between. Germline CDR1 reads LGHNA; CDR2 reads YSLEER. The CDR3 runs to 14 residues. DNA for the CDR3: TGCGCCAGCAGCCTCAACAGGGAGGGCTATGGCTACACCTTC. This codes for CASSLNREGYGYTF.

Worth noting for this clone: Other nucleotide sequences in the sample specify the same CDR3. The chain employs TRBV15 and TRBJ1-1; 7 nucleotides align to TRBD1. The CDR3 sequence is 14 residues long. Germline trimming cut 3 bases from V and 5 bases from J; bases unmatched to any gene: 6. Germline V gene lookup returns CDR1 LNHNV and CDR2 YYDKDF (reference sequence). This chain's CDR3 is CATSSQQGRTEAFF. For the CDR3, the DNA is TGTGCCACCAGCAGCCAACAGGGGAGAACTGAAGCTTTCTTT. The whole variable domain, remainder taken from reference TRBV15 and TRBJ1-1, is DAMVIQNPRYQVTQFGKPVTLSCSQTLNHNVMYWYQQKSSQAPKLLFHYYDKDFNNEADTPDNFQSRRPNTSFCFLDIRSPGLGDTAMYLCATSSQQGRTEAFFGQGTRLTVV.

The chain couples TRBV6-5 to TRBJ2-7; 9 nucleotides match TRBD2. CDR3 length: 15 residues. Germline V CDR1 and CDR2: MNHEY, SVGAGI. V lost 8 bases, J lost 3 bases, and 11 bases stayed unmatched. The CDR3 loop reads CASGGPTSGNYEQYF. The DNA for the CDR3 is TGTGCCAGCGGGGGTCCGACTAGCGGAAACTACGAGCAGTACTTC.

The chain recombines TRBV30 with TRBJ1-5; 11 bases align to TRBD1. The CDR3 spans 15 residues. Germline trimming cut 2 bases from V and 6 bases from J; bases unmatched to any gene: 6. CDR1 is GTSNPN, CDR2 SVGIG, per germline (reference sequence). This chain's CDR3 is CAWSKRTGGGQPQHF. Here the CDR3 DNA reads TGTGCCTGGAGTAAACGGACAGGGGGCGGTCAGCCCCAGCATTTT.

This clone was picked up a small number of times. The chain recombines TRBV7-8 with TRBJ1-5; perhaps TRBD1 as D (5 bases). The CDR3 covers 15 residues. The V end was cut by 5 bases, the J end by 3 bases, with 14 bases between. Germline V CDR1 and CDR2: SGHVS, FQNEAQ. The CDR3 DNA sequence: TGTGCCAGCAGCCCCCGGGGGGGGTTCAATCAGCCCCAGCATTTT. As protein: CASSPRGGFNQPQHF.

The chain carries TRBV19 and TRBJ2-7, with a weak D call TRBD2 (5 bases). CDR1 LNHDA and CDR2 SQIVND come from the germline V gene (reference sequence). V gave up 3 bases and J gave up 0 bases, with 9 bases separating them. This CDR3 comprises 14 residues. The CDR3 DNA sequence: TGTGCCAGTAGTATTACGGGGAGCTCCTACGAGCAGTACTTC. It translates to CASSITGSSYEQYF. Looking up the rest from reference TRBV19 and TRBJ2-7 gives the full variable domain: DGGITQSPKYLFRKEGQNVTLSCEQNLNHDAMYWYRQDPGQGLRLIYYSQIVNDFQKGDIAEGYSVSREKKESFPLTVTSAQKNPTAFYLCASSITGSSYEQYFGPGTRLTVT.

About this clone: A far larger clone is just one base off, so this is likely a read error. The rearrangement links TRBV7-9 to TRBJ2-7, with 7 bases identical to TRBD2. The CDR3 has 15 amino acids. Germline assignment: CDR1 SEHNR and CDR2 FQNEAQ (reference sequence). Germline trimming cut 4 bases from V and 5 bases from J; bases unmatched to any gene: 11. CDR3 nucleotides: TGTGCCAGCAGCTCCGATTCGACTAGCAGCCACGAGCAGTACTTC. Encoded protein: CASSSDSTSSHEQYF.

The CDR3 DNA sequence: TGCGCCAGCAGCGATGAAGGGCCCCCTAATGAAAAACTGTTTTTT. Protein product: CASSDEGPPNEKLFF. The chain employs TRBV5-1 and TRBJ1-4; no reliable D call. Germline V CDR1 and CDR2: SGHRS, YFSETQ. V was shortened by 4 bases and J by 3 bases, with 13 bases between the two germline ends. The CDR3 consists of 15 residues.

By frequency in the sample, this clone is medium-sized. CDR3 sequence reads: CASSTDTVSGNTIYF. CDR3 DNA sequence: TGTGCCAGTAGTACGGACACCGTCTCTGGAAACACCATATATTTT. The V and J genes are TRBV19 and TRBJ1-3, with TRBD1 as a possible D gene (5 bases). Germline lookup yields CDR1 LNHDA and CDR2 SQIVND (reference sequence). The CDR3 totals 15 residues. Trimming took 4 bases from V and 0 from J, leaving 10 bases between them. Full variable domain (remainder filled in from reference TRBV19 and TRBJ1-3): DGGITQSPKYLFRKEGQNVTLSCEQNLNHDAMYWYRQDPGQGLRLIYYSQIVNDFQKGDIAEGYSVSREKKESFPLTVTSAQKNPTAFYLCASSTDTVSGNTIYFGEGSWLTVV.

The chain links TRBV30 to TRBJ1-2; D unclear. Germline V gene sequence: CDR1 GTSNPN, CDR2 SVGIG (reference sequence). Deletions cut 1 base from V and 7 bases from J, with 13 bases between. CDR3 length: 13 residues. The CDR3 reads CAWSEGRVRGYTF. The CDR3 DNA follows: TGTGCCTGGAGTGAGGGTAGGGTCCGTGGCTACACCTTC.

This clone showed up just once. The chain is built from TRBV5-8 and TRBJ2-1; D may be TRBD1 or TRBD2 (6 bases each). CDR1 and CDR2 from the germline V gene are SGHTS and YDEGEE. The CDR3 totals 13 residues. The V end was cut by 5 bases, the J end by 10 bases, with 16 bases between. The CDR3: CASSSRGPREQFF. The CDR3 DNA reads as TGTGCCAGCAGTTCCCGGGGGCCCCGCGAGCAGTTCTTC.

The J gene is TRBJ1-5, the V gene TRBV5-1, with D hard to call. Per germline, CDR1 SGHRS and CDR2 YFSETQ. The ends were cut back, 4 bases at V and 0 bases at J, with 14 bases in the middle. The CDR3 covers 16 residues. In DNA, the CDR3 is TGCGCCAGCAGCATGAGCCCAGTTGATAGCAATCAGCCCCAGCATTTT. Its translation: CASSMSPVDSNQPQHF.

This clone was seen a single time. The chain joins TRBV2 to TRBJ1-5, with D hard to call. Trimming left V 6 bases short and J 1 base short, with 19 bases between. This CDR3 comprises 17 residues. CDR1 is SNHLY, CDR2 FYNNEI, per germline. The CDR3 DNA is TGTGCCAGCAGGGAGATAGAGTTCGGGCGGAGCAATCAGCCCCAGCATTTT. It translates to CASREIEFGRSNQPQHF.

The CDR3 region has the DNA TGTGCCAGCTCCCTCCCAGGGGTAATCTATGGCTACACCTTC. Protein: CASSLPGVIYGYTF. The chain has TRBV28 and TRBJ1-2; a possible D gene is TRBD1 (6 bases). The germline V gene encodes CDR1 MDHEN and CDR2 SYDVKM. The V and J ends lost 8 bases and 4 bases respectively, with 17 bases between them. This CDR3 comprises 14 residues.

The CDR3 DNA is TGTGCCAGTAGTATCCGGGAAAGGGGGCATTATCAGCCCCAGCATTTT. It yields the protein CASSIRERGHYQPQHF. This sequence joins TRBV19 and TRBJ1-5; the match to TRBD1 covers 7 bases. The CDR3 extends over 16 amino acids. The germline V gene encodes CDR1 LNHDA and CDR2 SQIVND (reference sequence). V was pared by 3 bases and J by 5 bases, with 10 bases of the junction left unmatched.

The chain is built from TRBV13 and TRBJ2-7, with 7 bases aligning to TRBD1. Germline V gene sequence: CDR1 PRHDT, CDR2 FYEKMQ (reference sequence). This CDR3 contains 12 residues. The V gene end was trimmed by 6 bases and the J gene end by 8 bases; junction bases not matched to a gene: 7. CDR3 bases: TGTGCCAGCAGTCTCCGGGACAGTAAGCAGTACTTC. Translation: CASSLRDSKQYF.

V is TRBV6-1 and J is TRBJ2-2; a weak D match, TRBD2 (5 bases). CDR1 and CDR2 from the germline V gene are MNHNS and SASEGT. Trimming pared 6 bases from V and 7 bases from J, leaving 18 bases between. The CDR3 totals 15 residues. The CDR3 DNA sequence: TGTGCCAGCAGAACCTACGGGGAGCGAAGCGGGGAGCTGTTTTTT. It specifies CASRTYGERSGELFF.

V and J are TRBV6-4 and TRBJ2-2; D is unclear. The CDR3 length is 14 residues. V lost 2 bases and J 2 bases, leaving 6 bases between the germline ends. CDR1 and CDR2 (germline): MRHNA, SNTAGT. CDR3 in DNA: TGTGCCAGCAGTGACGTAGCCAACACCGGGGAGCTGTTTTTT. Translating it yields CASSDVANTGELFF.